The clone carrying this T cell receptor (beta chain) was observed a few times. Its antigen is still unknown. This sample was included in a study of T cells after yellow fever vaccination. Study results and caveats: It was the secondary response that reached its peak faster, day 5 versus 15, but it was weaker.

Each CDR3 protein is one row after TCRdb ran MiXCR on the 5' RACE reads. The sample holds over 100,000 distinct CDR3 sequences; roughly 8.9% are singletons and the top ten take 25%. Trimming stripped 3 bases from V and 1 base from J, with 6 bases between. This CDR3 is 13 amino acids long. The V gene's germline CDR1 is MNHEY and CDR2 SMNVEV (reference sequence). Material: CD8+ T cells sorted from PBMCs, obtained 45 days after the yellow fever booster vaccination. The V and J genes are TRBV27 and TRBJ1-1; no clear D gene. The source is a man younger than 40 who received the YFV17D yellow fever vaccine. The CDR3 spells CASSFTKNTEAFF. DNA for the CDR3: TGTGCCAGCAGTTTTACGAAGAACACTGAAGCTTTCTTT.